This T cell receptor (beta chain) stems from a study of cytomegalovirus exposure and HLA in healthy donors. Findings and limits, study-wide: Most observed TCR sequences were rare, whereas some public TCRs were detected in many donors.

Germline V gene lookup returns CDR1 MDHEN and CDR2 SYDVKM. The CDR3 is 12 residues long. V gave up 11 bases and J gave up 1 base, with 9 bases separating them. This PCR relied on a set of 60 Vbeta primers and 13 Jbeta primers. Only in-frame clones appear in the TCRdb table, and some are missing; sequencing was by immunoSEQ multiplex PCR. The data hold over 200,000 clones, with 70% to 85% observed a single time. Whereas donors were nominally healthy upon sampling, unrecorded immune exposures were probable. This clone was seen more than once but under ten times. What it binds is unknown. This sequence originates from a woman aged 40 to 55 in good health and CMV-seronegative. Specimen: PBMCs. The chain links TRBV28 to TRBJ1-5, with D unresolved. This CDR3 is CASSASNQPQHF. The CDR3 nucleotides are TGTGCCTCTTCAGCGAGCAATCAGCCCCAGCATTTT.